Below, 5 T cell receptor beta chains from the same sample are listed, as sequenced in a study of T cell changes during pregnancy in multiple sclerosis. Data came from immunoSEQ multiplex PCR; TCRdb stores just in-frame clones and leaves some out. The profile shows under 50,000 clones, 94% of them singletons. This specimen consisted of CD4+ T cells from peripheral blood mononuclear cells, obtained after pregnancy. Source of these receptors: a female donor with multiple sclerosis, enrolled in a pregnancy study.

Here the CDR3 reads CASSLITGELFF. The CDR3 bases are TGCGCCAGCAGCTTGATAACCGGGGAGCTGTTTTTT. The chain joins TRBV5-1 to TRBJ2-2; D not certain. V lost 1 base, J lost 5 bases, and 3 bases lay in between. This CDR3 comprises 12 residues. Per germline, CDR1 SGHRS and CDR2 YFSETQ. The full variable domain, rest sourced from reference TRBV5-1 and TRBJ2-2, is KAGVTQTPRYLIKTRGQQVTLSCSPISGHRSVSWYQQTPGQGLQFLFEYFSETQRNKGNFPGRFSGRQFSNSRSEMNVSTLELGDSALYLCASSLITGELFFGEGSRLTVL.

This chain uses TRBV7-8 with TRBJ2-5, with 8 nucleotides matching TRBD1. V was clipped by 1 base and J by 2 bases; unmatched bases: 0. CDR3 length: 14 residues. Per the germline V gene, CDR1 is SGHVS and CDR2 is FQNEAQ. The CDR3 bases are TGTGCCAGCAGCTTAGGGACAGGGCAAGAGACCCAGTACTTC. It is translated as CASSLGTGQETQYF. Using reference TRBV7-8 and TRBJ2-5 for the parts outside the CDR3, the full variable domain is GAGVSQSPRYKVAKRGQDVALRCDPISGHVSLFWYQQALGQGPEFLTYFQNEAQLDKSGLPSDRFFAERPEGSVSTLKIQRTQQEDSAVYLCASSLGTGQETQYFGPGTRLLVL.

The chain combines TRBV5-6 with TRBJ1-1; TRBD1 matches at 7 bases. The V gene's germline CDR1 is SGHDT and CDR2 YYEEEE. Germline trimming cut 4 bases from V and 5 bases from J; bases unmatched to any gene: 11. The CDR3 totals 15 residues. Here the CDR3 DNA reads TGTGCCAGCAGCGCAGAGACAGGGCTTTTGACTGAAGCTTTCTTT. Translating gives CASSAETGLLTEAFF.

The chain has TRBV27 and TRBJ2-7; 7 nucleotides match TRBD2. From germline, CDR1 is MNHEY and CDR2 SMNVEV (reference sequence). The CDR3 is 16 amino acids. Trimming removed 6 bases from V and 2 bases from J; junction bases left unmatched: 13. CDR3 sequence: CASRHKDSGFAYEQYF. The CDR3 DNA follows: TGTGCCAGCAGACACAAAGATAGCGGGTTCGCCTACGAGCAGTACTTC.

Here the CDR3 DNA reads TGTGCCAGCAGCTTGATGACAGGGCCCACTGAAGCTTTCTTT. Protein product: CASSLMTGPTEAFF. The V call is TRBV7-3, the J call TRBJ1-1; 7 positions agree with TRBD1. The CDR3 covers 14 residues. Germline trimming cut 3 bases from V and 4 bases from J; bases unmatched to any gene: 5. The germline gives CDR1 SGHTA, CDR2 FQGTGA.